The T cell receptor beta chain under discussion was sequenced for a study of T cells in Graves' hyperthyroidism and ophthalmopathy. Study-wide points: In blood, most of the thyroid clonotypes expanded above 0.001 were also present.

TCR beta CDR3 sequences were amplified from RNA transcripts. HTBI primers were used for first-round RT-PCR of the TCR CDR3. TCRdb reanalysed the multiplex PCR reads using MiXCR and keeps one entry per CDR3 protein. There are 550,000 to 800,000 distinct CDR3 sequences in the sample; approximately 15% occur only once, and roughly 16% lies in the top ten. Each diagnosis drew on symptoms, thyroxine, TRAb, thyroid ultrasound and orbital computed tomography findings. CDR1 is DFQATT, CDR2 SNEGSKA, per germline (reference sequence). Deletions cut 6 bases from V and 2 bases from J, with 11 bases between. The CDR3 extends over 13 amino acids. This clonotype was detected a few times. What it binds is unknown.

The sequenced sample consisted of blood. V is TRBV20-1 and J is TRBJ1-5, with D possibly TRBD1 on 6 matching bases. The TCR comes from a man aged 50-59 years with Graves' hyperthyroidism. The CDR3 here is CSAPQGGNQPQHF. The CDR3 DNA sequence: TGCAGTGCCCCACAGGGAGGCAATCAGCCCCAGCATTTT.